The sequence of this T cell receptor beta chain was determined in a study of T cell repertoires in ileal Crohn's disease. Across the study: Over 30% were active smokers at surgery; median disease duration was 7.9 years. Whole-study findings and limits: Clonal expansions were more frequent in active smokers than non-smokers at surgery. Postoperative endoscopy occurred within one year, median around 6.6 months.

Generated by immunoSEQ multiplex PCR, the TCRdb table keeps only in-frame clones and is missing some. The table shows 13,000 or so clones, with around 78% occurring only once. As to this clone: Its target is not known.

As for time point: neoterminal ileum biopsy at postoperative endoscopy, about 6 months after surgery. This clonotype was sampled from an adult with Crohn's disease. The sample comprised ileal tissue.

The CDR3 sequence is CAIRLGRGATEAFF. The CDR3 DNA sequence: TGTGCCATCAGGTTAGGGCGGGGGGCCACTGAAGCTTTCTTT. The chain recombines TRBV10-3 with TRBJ1-1, with D perhaps TRBD1 (6 bases). Trimming removed 6 bases at V and 4 bases at J, with 15 bases between. Germline V gives CDR1 ENHRY, CDR2 SYGVKD. The CDR3 totals 14 residues.